Given below is one T cell receptor (beta chain) in context. Authors' methods: For nucleated cells, counts were estimated from reference gene primer amplification. Only in-frame clones appear in the TCRdb table, and some are missing; sequencing was by immunoSEQ multiplex PCR. V and J calls and clone size are those listed in that table; D and trimming were worked out from the DNA. The sample lists some 170,000 clones; under 85% were seen once. Germline CDR1 reads SGHNT; CDR2 reads YYREEE (reference sequence). V dropped 7 bases and J dropped 8 bases, with 15 bases sitting between them. The CDR3 runs 12 residues. The data derive from a study of blood T cell repertoires in COVID-19. Study as a whole: There were acute and convalescent COVID-19 samples, and they came from the United States, Italy and Spain. The cDNA or gDNA used as material had been derived from T cells, B-cell-depleted T cells, or PBMCs.

The V and J genes are TRBV5-4 and TRBJ1-1; D ambiguous. The source of this sequence is a man in his 70s with acute or convalescent COVID-19. The sample consisted of peripheral blood. The CDR3 here is CASSNLGREAFF. CDR3 bases: TGTGCCAGCTCTAACCTTGGGAGAGAAGCTTTCTTT.